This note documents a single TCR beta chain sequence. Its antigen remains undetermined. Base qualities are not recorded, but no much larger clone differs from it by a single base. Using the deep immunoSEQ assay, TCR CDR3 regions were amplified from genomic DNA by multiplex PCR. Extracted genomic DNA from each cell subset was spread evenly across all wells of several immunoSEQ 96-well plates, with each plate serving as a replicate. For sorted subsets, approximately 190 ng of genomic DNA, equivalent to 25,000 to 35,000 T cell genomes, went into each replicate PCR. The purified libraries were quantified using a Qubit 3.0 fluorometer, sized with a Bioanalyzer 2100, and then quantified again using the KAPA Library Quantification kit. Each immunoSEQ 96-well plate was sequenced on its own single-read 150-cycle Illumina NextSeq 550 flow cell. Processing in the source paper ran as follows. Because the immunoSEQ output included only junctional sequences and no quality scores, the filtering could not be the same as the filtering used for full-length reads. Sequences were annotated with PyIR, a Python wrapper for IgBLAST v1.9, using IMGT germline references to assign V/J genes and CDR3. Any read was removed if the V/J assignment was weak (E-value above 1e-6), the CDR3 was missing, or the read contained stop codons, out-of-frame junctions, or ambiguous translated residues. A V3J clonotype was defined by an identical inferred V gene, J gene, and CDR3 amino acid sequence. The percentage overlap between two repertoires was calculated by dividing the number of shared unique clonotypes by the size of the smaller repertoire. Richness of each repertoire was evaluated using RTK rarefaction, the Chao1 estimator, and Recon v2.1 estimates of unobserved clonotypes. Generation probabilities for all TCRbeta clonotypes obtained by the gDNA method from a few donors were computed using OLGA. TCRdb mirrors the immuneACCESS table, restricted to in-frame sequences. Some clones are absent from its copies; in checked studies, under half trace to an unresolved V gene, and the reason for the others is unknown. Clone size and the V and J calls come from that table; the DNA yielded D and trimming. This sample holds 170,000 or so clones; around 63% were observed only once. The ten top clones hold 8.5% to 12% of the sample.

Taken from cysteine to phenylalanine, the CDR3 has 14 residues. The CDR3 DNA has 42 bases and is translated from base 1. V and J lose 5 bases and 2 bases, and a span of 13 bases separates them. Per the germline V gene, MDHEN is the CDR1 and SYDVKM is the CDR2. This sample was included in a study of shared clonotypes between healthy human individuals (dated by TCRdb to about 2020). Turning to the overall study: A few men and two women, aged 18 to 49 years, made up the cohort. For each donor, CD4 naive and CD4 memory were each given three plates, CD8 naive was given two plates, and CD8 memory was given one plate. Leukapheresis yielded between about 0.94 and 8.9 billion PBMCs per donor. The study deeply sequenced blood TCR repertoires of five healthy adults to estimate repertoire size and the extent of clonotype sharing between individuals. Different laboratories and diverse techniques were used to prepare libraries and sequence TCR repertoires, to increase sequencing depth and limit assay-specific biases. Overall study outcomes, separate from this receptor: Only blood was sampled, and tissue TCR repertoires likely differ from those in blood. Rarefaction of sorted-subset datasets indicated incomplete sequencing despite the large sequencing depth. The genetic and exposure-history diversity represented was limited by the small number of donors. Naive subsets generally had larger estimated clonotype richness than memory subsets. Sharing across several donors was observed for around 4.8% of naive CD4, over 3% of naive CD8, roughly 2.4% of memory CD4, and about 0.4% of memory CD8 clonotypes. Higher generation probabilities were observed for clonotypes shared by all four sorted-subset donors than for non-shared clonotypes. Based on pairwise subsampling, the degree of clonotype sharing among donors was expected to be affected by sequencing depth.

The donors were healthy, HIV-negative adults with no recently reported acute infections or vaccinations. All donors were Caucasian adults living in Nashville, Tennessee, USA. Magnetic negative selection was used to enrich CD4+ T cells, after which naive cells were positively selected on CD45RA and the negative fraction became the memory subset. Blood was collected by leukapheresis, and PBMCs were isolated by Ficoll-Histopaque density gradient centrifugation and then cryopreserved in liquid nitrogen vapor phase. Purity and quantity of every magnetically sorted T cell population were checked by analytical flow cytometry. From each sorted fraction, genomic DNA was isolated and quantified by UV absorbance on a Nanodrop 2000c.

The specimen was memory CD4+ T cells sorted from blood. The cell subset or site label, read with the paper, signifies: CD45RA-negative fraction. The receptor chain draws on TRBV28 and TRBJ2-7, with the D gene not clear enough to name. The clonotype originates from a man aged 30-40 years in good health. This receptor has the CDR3 CASSRKTRAYEQYF. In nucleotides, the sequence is TGTGCCAGCAGTCGTAAGACCAGAGCCTACGAGCAGTACTTC. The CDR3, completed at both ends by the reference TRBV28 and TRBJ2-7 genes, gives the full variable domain DVKVTQSSRYLVKRTGEKVFLECVQDMDHENMFWYRQDPGLGLRLIYFSYDVKMKEKGDIPEGYSVSREKKERFSLILESASTNQTSMYLCASSRKTRAYEQYFGPGTRLTVT.